This TCR beta chain emerged from a study of vaccination and CD4 T cells after COVID-19. Study-wide background: Some control cultures received a CEFX pool, which served as the positive control. Others received an HIV-1 Nef pool or no peptide.

With respect to this clonotype: Its antigen is still unknown.

Specified treatment: roughly 10-day PBMC culture with coronavirus spike peptide pools or control peptides (ViraFEST assay). ViraFEST relied on peptide pools to expand antigen-specific T cells; the TCRs were sequenced afterward. The Oncomine TCR Beta short-read assay sequenced DNA from cultured CD4+ T cells. TCRdb analysed the PCR reads with MiXCR anew, one entry per CDR3 protein. The data hold 9,500 to 15,000 distinct CDR3 sequences, with approximately 57% observed a single time. The CDR3 extends over 14 amino acids. V trimming: 6 bases; J trimming: 0 bases; junction bases outside the gene matches: 5. From germline, CDR1 is DFQATT and CDR2 SNEGSKA (reference sequence).

Sequencing input: CD4+ T cells from blood, cultured in vitro. The clonotype originates from a human donor who had recovered from COVID-19. The V call is TRBV20-1, the J call TRBJ1-3; 7 bases fit TRBD1. CDR3 nucleotides: TGCAGTGCCCCGAACAGGGGCTCTGGAAACACCATATATTTT. It translates to CSAPNRGSGNTIYF.